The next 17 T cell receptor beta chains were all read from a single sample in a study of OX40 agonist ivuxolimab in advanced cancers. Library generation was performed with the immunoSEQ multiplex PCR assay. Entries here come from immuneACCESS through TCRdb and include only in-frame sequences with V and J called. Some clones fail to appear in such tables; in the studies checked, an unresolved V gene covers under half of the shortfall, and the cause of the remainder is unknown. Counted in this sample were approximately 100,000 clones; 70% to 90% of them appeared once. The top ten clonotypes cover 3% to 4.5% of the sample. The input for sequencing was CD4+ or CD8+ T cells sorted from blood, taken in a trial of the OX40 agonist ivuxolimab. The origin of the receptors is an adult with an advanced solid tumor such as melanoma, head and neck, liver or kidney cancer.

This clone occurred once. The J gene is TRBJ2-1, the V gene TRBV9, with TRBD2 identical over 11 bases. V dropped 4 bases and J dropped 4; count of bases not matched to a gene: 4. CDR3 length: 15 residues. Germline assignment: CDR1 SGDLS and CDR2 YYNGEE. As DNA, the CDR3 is TGTGCCAGCAGCTCACTAGCGGGAGCTTACAATGAGCAGTTCTTC. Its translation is CASSSLAGAYNEQFF.

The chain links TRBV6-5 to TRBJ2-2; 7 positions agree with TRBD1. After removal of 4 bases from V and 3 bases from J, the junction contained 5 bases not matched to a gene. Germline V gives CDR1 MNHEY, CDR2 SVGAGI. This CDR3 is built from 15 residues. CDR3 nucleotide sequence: TGTGCCAGCAGTTCAGGACAGGCGTACACCGGGGAGCTGTTTTTT. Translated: CASSSGQAYTGELFF.

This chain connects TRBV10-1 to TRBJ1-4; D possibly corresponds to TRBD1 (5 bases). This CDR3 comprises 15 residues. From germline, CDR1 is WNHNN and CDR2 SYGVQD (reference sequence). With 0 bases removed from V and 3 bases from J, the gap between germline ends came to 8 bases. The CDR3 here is CASSESGTANEKLFF. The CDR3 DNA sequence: TGCGCCAGCAGTGAGTCGGGGACGGCTAATGAAAAACTGTTTTTT.

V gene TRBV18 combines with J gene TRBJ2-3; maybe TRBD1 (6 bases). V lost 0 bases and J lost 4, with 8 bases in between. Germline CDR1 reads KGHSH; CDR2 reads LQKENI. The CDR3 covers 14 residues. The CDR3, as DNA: TGTGCCAGCTCACCACCGGCAGGGGCAGATACGCAGTATTTT. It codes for CASSPPAGADTQYF.

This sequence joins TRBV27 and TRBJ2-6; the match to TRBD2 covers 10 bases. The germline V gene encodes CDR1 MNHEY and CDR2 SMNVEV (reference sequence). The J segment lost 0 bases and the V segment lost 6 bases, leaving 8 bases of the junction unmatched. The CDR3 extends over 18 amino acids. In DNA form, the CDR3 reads TGTGCCAGCAGAAAATTAGCGGGAGGCGTCTCTGGGGCCAACGTCCTGACTTTC. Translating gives CASRKLAGGVSGANVLTF.

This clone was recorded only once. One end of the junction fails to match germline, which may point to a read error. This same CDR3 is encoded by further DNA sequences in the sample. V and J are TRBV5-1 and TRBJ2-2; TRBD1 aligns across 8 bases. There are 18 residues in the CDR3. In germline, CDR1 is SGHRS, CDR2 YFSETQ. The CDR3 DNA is TGTGCCAGCAGCTTGGCCTCTCGGACAGGGTTCAACACCGGGGAGCTGTTTTTT. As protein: CASSLASRTGFNTGELFF.

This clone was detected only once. The CDR3 spells CASTSGRSYEQYF. In DNA, the CDR3 is TGTGCCAGTACTAGCGGGAGGTCCTACGAGCAGTACTTC. The chain couples TRBV28 to TRBJ2-7; 12 bases fit TRBD2. V trimming: 9 bases; J trimming: 1 base; junction bases outside the gene matches: 1. The length of the CDR3 is 13 residues. CDR1 is MDHEN, CDR2 SYDVKM, per germline.

The CDR3 DNA reads as TGTGCCAGCAGCTTAGCGAACAGGGAACTCACCGGGGAGCTGTTTTTT. Protein: CASSLANRELTGELFF. This sequence joins TRBV7-6 and TRBJ2-2; possible D gene TRBD1, 6 bases. The CDR3 extends over 16 amino acids. Per the germline V gene, CDR1 is SGHVS and CDR2 is FNYEAQ. Trimming took 0 bases from V and 4 from J, leaving 12 bases between them.

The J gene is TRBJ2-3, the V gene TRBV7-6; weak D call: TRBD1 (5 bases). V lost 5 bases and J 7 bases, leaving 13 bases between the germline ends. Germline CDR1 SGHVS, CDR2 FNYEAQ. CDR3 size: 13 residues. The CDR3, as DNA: TGTGCCAGCAGCAAAGGGGCTCGGAATACGCAGTATTTT. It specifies CASSKGARNTQYF.

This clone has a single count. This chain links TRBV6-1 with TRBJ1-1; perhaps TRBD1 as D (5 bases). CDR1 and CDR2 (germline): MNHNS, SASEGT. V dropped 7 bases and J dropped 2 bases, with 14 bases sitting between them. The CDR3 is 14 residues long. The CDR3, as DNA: TGTGCCAGCATCTCCAGTGGGGCTAACACTGAAGCTTTCTTT. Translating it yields CASISSGANTEAFF.

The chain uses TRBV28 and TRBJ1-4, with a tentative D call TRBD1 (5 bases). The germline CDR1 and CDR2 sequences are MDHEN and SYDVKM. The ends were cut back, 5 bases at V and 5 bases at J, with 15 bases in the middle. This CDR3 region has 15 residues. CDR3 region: CASSLRDGRNEKLFF. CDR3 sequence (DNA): TGTGCCAGCAGTCTCCGGGACGGACGGAATGAAAAACTGTTTTTT.

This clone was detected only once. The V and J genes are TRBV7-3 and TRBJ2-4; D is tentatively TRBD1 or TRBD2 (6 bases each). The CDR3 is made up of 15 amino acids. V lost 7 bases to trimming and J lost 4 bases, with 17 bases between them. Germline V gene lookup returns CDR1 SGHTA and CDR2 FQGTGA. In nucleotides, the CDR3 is TGTGCCAGCACCGAAGGGGGGAAGGGTAAAAACATTCAGTACTTC. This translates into CASTEGGKGKNIQYF. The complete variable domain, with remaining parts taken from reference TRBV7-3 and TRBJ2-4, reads GAGVSQTPSNKVTEKGKYVELRCDPISGHTALYWYRQSLGQGPEFLIYFQGTGAADDSGLPNDRFFAVRPEGSVSTLKIQRTERGDSAVYLCASTEGGKGKNIQYFGAGTRLSVL.

CDR3 DNA sequence: TGTGCCAGCAGCTATAATGACAGGGTGGCCCCCTTAGACACTGAAGCTTTCTTT. Residues: CASSYNDRVAPLDTEAFF. The gene calls are TRBV12-1 and TRBJ1-1; the table's TRBD1 call for D was not verified on the DNA. TRBV12-1 corresponds to a pseudogene. The CDR3 consists of 18 residues.

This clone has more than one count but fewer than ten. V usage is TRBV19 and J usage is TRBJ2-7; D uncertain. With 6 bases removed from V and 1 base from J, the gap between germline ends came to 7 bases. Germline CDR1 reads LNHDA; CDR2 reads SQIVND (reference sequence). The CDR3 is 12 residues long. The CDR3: CASRGESYEQYF. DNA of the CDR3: TGTGCCAGTAGGGGCGAGTCCTACGAGCAGTACTTC.

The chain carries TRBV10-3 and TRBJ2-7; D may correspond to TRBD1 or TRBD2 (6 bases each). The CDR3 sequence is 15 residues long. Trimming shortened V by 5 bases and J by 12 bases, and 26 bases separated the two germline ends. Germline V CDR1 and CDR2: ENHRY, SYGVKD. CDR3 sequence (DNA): TGTGCCATCAGTCCCCCGGGGGTGGACAGCCAGGGAAGGTACTTC. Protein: CAISPPGVDSQGRYF.

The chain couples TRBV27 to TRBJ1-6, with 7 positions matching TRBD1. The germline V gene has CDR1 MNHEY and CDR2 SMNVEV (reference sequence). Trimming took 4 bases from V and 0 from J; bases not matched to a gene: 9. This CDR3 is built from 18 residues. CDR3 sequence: CASSSTGTESSYNSPLHF. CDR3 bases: TGTGCCAGCAGTTCCACAGGGACAGAGAGCTCCTATAATTCACCCCTCCACTTT.

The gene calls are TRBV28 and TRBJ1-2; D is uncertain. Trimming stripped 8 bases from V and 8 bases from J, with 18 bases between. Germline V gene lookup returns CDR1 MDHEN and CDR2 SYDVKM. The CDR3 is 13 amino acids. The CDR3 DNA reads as TGTGCCAGCGGTACACCGGTATCGAGGGGCTACACCTTC. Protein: CASGTPVSRGYTF.